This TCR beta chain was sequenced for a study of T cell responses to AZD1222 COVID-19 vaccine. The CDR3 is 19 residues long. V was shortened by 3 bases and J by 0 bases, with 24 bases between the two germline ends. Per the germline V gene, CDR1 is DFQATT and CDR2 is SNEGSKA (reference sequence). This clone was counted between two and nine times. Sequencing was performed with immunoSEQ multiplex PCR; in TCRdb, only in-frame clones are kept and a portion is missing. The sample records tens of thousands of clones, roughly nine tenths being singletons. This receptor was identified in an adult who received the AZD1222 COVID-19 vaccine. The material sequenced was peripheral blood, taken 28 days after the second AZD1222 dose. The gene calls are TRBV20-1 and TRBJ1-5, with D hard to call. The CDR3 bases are TGCAGTGCTAGTTTTTTTGGAGGCTCTACGCCCTATAGCAATCAGCCCCAGCATTTT. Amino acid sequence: CSASFFGGSTPYSNQPQHF.